One sample yielded the 22 T cell receptor beta chains listed below, sequenced in a study of CD8+ T cells in alopecia areata. After isolation, RNA underwent reverse transcription to generate cDNA as the sequencing template. TCRdb keeps only in-frame clones here, not all; method: immunoSEQ multiplex PCR. This table holds under 250,000 clones, 50% to 70% found once. Sequenced material: CD4+ T cells sorted from blood, taken at week 0. All receptors derive from a human donor with alopecia areata.

J is TRBJ2-1 and V is TRBV2, with 13 bases identical to TRBD2. The V segment lost 5 bases and the J segment 5 bases; nucleotides outside the gene matches: 6. Germline V gene data show CDR1 as SNHLY and CDR2 as FYNNEI. The CDR3 runs to 16 residues. In nucleotides, the CDR3 is TGTGCCAGCAGTCCGTTACTAGCGGGGGGGCACAATGAGCAGTTCTTC. It is translated as CASSPLLAGGHNEQFF.

This clone was seen a few times. Other DNA sequences in this specimen translate into the identical CDR3. The V call is TRBV4-1, the J call TRBJ1-2, with a tentative D call TRBD1 (6 bases). V lost 0 bases and J lost 2, with 7 bases in between. This CDR3 region has 14 residues. Germline lookup yields CDR1 MGHRA and CDR2 YSYEKL. The CDR3 DNA reads as TGCGCCAGCAGCCAAGACAGGGGAAACTATGGCTACACCTTC. Protein product: CASSQDRGNYGYTF.

V usage is TRBV29-1 and J usage is TRBJ2-2; the match to TRBD1 covers 12 bases. Trimming took 7 bases from V and 0 from J; bases not matched to a gene: 6. CDR3 length equals 16 residues. CDR1 is SQVTM, CDR2 ANQGSEA, per germline. The CDR3 DNA reads as TGCAGCGCTAGGGACAGGGGGCTCACGAACACCGGGGAGCTGTTTTTT. Residues: CSARDRGLTNTGELFF.

The chain links TRBV10-1 to TRBJ2-1; the D gene could be TRBD1 or TRBD2 (5 bases each). CDR3 length: 14 residues. The V gene's germline CDR1 is WNHNN and CDR2 SYGVQD (reference sequence). The germline V and J ends were trimmed by 6 bases and 9 bases, with 18 bases remaining between them. The CDR3 loop is CASSDGFNGGEQFF. DNA of the CDR3: TGCGCCAGCAGCGATGGTTTTAATGGGGGTGAGCAGTTCTTC.

This chain connects TRBV29-1 to TRBJ1-4, with D perhaps TRBD1 (5 bases). The V end lost 7 bases, the J end lost 4 bases, and 19 bases lay between the germline ends. CDR1 and CDR2 (germline): SQVTM, ANQGSEA. This CDR3 is 15 amino acids long. The CDR3 spells CSAQGPGRFNEKLFF. The CDR3 DNA is TGCAGCGCTCAAGGGCCGGGACGCTTTAATGAAAAACTGTTTTTT.

The chain links TRBV27 to TRBJ1-4; 9 bases are a match to TRBD1. CDR3 length equals 14 residues. Trimming took 6 bases from V and 8 from J; bases not matched to a gene: 7. Germline loops: CDR1 MNHEY, CDR2 SMNVEV (reference sequence). In DNA, the CDR3 is TGTGCCAGCAGATTACAGGGGGCAAAAGAAAAACTGTTTTTT. This encodes CASRLQGAKEKLFF.

This chain joins TRBV27 and TRBJ2-1; 9 nucleotides align to TRBD2. The CDR3 runs 20 residues. CDR1 is MNHEY and CDR2 is SMNVEV in the germline V gene (reference sequence). V was clipped by 6 bases and J by 0 bases; unmatched bases: 18. The CDR3 loop is CASSQGTSFSPWRSYNEQFF. CDR3 DNA: TGTGCCAGCAGCCAGGGGACTAGCTTCTCCCCCTGGCGCTCCTACAATGAGCAGTTCTTC.

This clone was detected only a few times. J is TRBJ2-3 and V is TRBV29-1; TRBD1 is a possible D gene (6 bases). Germline-derived CDR1 and CDR2 are SQVTM and ANQGSEA. The CDR3 has 13 residues. Trimming stripped 3 bases from V and 4 bases from J, with 11 bases between. The CDR3 reads CSVDGPGADTQYF. CDR3 DNA: TGCAGCGTTGATGGTCCAGGGGCAGATACGCAGTATTTT.

The genes are TRBV25-1 and TRBJ2-1; TRBD1 aligns across 9 bases. Germline V lookup: CDR1 MGHDK, CDR2 SYGVNS. The CDR3 runs to 17 residues. After removal of 3 bases from V and 7 bases from J, the junction contained 13 bases not matched to a gene. The DNA for the CDR3 is TGTGCCAGCAGTGAGCCCCCGGGGACAGGGAGGGGGAATGAGCAGTTCTTC. This gives the protein CASSEPPGTGRGNEQFF.

This clone was counted a few times. This CDR3 reads CASSFLPPWTPQPDNEQFF. The CDR3 coding sequence is TGTGCCAGCAGCTTCCTACCCCCTTGGACACCCCAGCCGGACAATGAGCAGTTCTTC. This chain uses TRBV11-2 with TRBJ2-1, with D possibly matching TRBD1 (5 bases). The V end was cut by 3 bases, the J end by 5 bases, with 26 bases between. There are 19 residues in the CDR3. Germline lookup yields CDR1 SGHAT and CDR2 FQNNGV.

This clone came up a few times. The chain recombines TRBV6-5 with TRBJ2-4; weak D call: TRBD2 (7 bases). Germline V gives CDR1 MNHEY, CDR2 SVGAGI. V was clipped by 5 bases and J by 6 bases, with 17 bases between them. This CDR3 has 15 amino acids. The CDR3 loop reads CASSPDAGALNIQYF. CDR3 sequence (DNA): TGTGCCAGCAGTCCCGATGCGGGGGCCTTAAACATTCAGTACTTC.

This rearrangement joins TRBV29-1 to TRBJ1-3, with 11 bases fitting TRBD1. The CDR3 has 16 residues. Germline assignment: CDR1 SQVTM and CDR2 ANQGSEA. The junction had 7 bases not matched to a gene; V was cut back by 5 bases and J by 1 base. The chain's CDR3 is CSVSDGTGGSGNTIYF. In DNA, the CDR3 is TGCAGCGTTTCCGACGGGACAGGGGGGTCTGGAAACACCATATATTTT. Using reference TRBV29-1 and TRBJ1-3 for the parts outside the CDR3, the full variable domain is SAVISQKPSRDICQRGTSLTIQCQVDSQVTMMFWYRQQPGQSLTLIATANQGSEATYESGFVIDKFPISRPNLTFSTLTVSNMSPEDSSIYLCSVSDGTGGSGNTIYFGEGSWLTVV.

This chain connects TRBV30 to TRBJ2-1; 11 bases match TRBD2. Losses at the gene ends were 8 bases for V and 2 bases for J; bases not matched to a gene: 5. Germline CDR1 GTSNPN, CDR2 SVGIG (reference sequence). The CDR3 totals 14 residues. This CDR3 is CARQLAGAYNEQFF. CDR3 nucleotide sequence: TGTGCCAGGCAACTAGCGGGAGCCTACAATGAGCAGTTCTTC. The whole variable domain, filled in from reference TRBV30 and TRBJ2-1, reads SQTIHQWPATLVQPVGSPLSLECTVEGTSNPNLYWYRQAAGRGLQLLFYSVGIGQISSEVPQNLSASRPQDRQFILSSKKLLLSDSGFYLCARQLAGAYNEQFFGPGTRLTVL.

The V call is TRBV6-5, the J call TRBJ1-6; no reliable D call. Germline V lookup: CDR1 MNHEY, CDR2 SVGAGI. CDR3 length: 14 amino acids. Trimming took off 2 bases at V and 6 bases at J, with 8 bases between the two ends. CDR3 DNA sequence: TGTGCCAGCAGTTACGACACCTTTAATTCACCCCTCCACTTT. Protein product: CASSYDTFNSPLHF.

The gene calls are TRBV15 and TRBJ2-1; D unclear. The CDR3 has 12 residues. The germline CDR1 and CDR2 sequences are LNHNV and YYDKDF (reference sequence). Trimming took 1 base from V and 9 from J, leaving 7 bases between them. CDR3 in DNA: TGTGCCACCAGCAGAGTAGTTGGTGAGCAGTTCTTC. This gives the protein CATSRVVGEQFF. The entire variable domain, with the rest obtained from reference TRBV15 and TRBJ2-1, is as follows: DAMVIQNPRYQVTQFGKPVTLSCSQTLNHNVMYWYQQKSSQAPKLLFHYYDKDFNNEADTPDNFQSRRPNTSFCFLDIRSPGLGDTAMYLCATSRVVGEQFFGPGTRLTVL.

CDR3 loop: CASSLRVGSSYEQYF. The CDR3 bases are TGTGCCAGCAGCCTTCGTGTGGGAAGCTCCTACGAGCAGTACTTC. The V call is TRBV11-1, the J call TRBJ2-7; D is unresolved. The CDR3 consists of 15 residues. V was shortened by 5 bases and J by 0 bases, with 14 bases between the two germline ends. The germline CDR1 and CDR2 sequences are SGHAT and FQDESV (reference sequence). Full variable domain (missing parts from reference TRBV11-1 and TRBJ2-7): EAEVAQSPRYKITEKSQAVAFWCDPISGHATLYWYRQILGQGPELLVQFQDESVVDDSQLPKDRFSAERLKGVDSTLKIQPAELGDSAMYLCASSLRVGSSYEQYFGPGTRLTVT.

The chain couples TRBV4-2 to TRBJ2-7; D is possibly TRBD1 (5 bases). Trimming shortened V by 2 bases and J by 0 bases, and 11 bases separated the two germline ends. Germline CDR1 LGHNA, CDR2 YNFKEQ. The CDR3 contains 15 residues. The CDR3: CASSQFQGSSYEQYF. The CDR3 nucleotides are TGTGCCAGCAGCCAATTCCAGGGTAGCTCCTACGAGCAGTACTTC.

V gene TRBV6-6 combines with J gene TRBJ2-2; possibly TRBD1 for D (6 bases). The CDR3 consists of 13 residues. Germline V gives CDR1 MNHNY, CDR2 SVGAGI (reference sequence). The V and J ends lost 5 bases and 4 bases respectively, with 8 bases between them. The CDR3 region is CASSVGGTGELFF. CDR3 nucleotides: TGTGCCAGCAGTGTAGGGGGCACCGGGGAGCTGTTTTTT.

The chain uses TRBV5-4 and TRBJ2-7, with D perhaps TRBD2 (5 bases). The CDR3 totals 15 residues. In germline, CDR1 is SGHNT, CDR2 YYREEE (reference sequence). V lost 4 bases, J lost 0 bases, and 14 bases lay in between. The CDR3 here is CASSPGLTISYEQYF. The CDR3 nucleotides are TGTGCCAGCAGCCCAGGACTCACCATCTCCTACGAGCAGTACTTC. The entire variable domain, with the rest obtained from reference TRBV5-4 and TRBJ2-7, is as follows: ETGVTQSPTHLIKTRGQQVTLRCSSQSGHNTVSWYQQALGQGPQFIFQYYREEENGRGNFPPRFSGLQFPNYSSELNVNALELDDSALYLCASSPGLTISYEQYFGPGTRLTVT.

CDR3 nucleotides: TGCGCCAGCAGCGAGAACTATGGCTACACCTTC. It encodes CASSENYGYTF. V is TRBV5-1 and J is TRBJ1-2; D unresolved. Between the trimmed V and J ends, which lost 4 bases and 2 bases, there was a span of 3 bases. Per germline, CDR1 SGHRS and CDR2 YFSETQ. This CDR3 has 11 amino acids.

The rearrangement uses TRBV14 and TRBJ2-7; 9 bases fit TRBD2. The CDR3 has 14 residues. J gave up 6 bases and V 0 bases, and 3 bases lay outside the gene matches. Germline V gives CDR1 SGHDN, CDR2 FVKESK. The CDR3 region is CASSQDVLAGEQYF. The CDR3 DNA follows: TGTGCCAGCAGCCAAGATGTACTAGCGGGCGAGCAGTACTTC. Drawing the rest from reference TRBV14 and TRBJ2-7, the complete variable domain is EAGVTQFPSHSVIEKGQTVTLRCDPISGHDNLYWYRRVMGKEIKFLLHFVKESKQDESGMPNNRFLAERTGGTYSTLKVQPAELEDSGVYFCASSQDVLAGEQYFGPGTRLTVT.

This clone occurred a few times. V gene TRBV29-1 combines with J gene TRBJ1-2; D perhaps matches TRBD1 (5 bases). Germline loops: CDR1 SQVTM, CDR2 ANQGSEA. The CDR3 loop spans 13 amino acids. V dropped 6 bases and J dropped 4 bases, with 15 bases sitting between them. This CDR3 is CSVDVTGAYGYTF. The CDR3 DNA sequence: TGCAGCGTGGACGTAACCGGGGCCTATGGCTACACCTTC.